This T cell receptor beta chain was captured by sequencing in a study of CD8 T cells in ankylosing spondylitis (dated by TCRdb to 2017 to 2019). Looking at the study overall: T cell receptor beta repertoires were profiled in healthy donors and ankylosing spondylitis patients so that disease-linked TCR variants could be found. The full study cohort was made up of roughly 25 ankylosing spondylitis patients and around 100 healthy donors. Peripheral blood was sampled, and synovial fluid was additionally collected from ankylosing spondylitis patients.

Study-wide conclusions, independent of this receptor: The disease-linked clones were reported as significantly enriched in matched synovial fluid samples from ankylosing spondylitis patients. Some motif variants had previously been reported in the synovial fluid and blood of reactive arthritis patients, which suggests shared mechanisms of disease initiation. The disease-linked clones showed a CD8+ phenotype and occurred at relatively low frequencies in peripheral blood. Blood from ankylosing spondylitis patients appeared to be characterized by a TCR beta motif composed of eight or nine highly homologous amino acid variants.

CDR1 and CDR2 (LNHNV, YYDKDF) derive from the germline V gene (reference sequence). Between the V and J ends, shortened by 3 bases and 7 bases respectively, the junction contains 10 bases. Including the terminal cysteine and phenylalanine, the CDR3 comprises 14 residues. Of the read, only the CDR3 DNA is kept; its 42 bases are in frame from base 1. This clonotype was seen repeatedly, ten times or more. The antigen it binds to is not known. Base-call qualities are not available, and no considerably larger clone is one nucleotide away. The data were produced on an Illumina HiSeq 2500. Quantitative 5'-RACE with molecular barcodes was the method used to prepare the TCR beta libraries. The study's own analysis went as follows. Disease-linked TCR variants were identified with a new computational method built on a probabilistic model of VDJ rearrangement. TCRdb itself trimmed the public reads at Q25 with fastp, ran MiXCR and retained productive beta chains. Each entry is one CDR3 protein sequence, shown with its most common DNA and genes. The V and J calls and clone size come from TCRdb's table, not from the authors' own analysis. In all, the sample holds hundreds of thousands of distinct CDR3 sequences, and roughly 25% of those were seen once. The ten largest clonotypes hold 5% to 8% of the sample.

The sequence joins TRBV15 to TRBJ1-6; there is no confident call for the D gene. The specimen sequenced was blood, either unsorted or a sorted T cell fraction (not recorded which). This TCR was recovered from a male donor with ankylosing spondylitis or in good health (not recorded which). The CDR3 protein: CATSSGRENSPLHF. The sequenced DNA: TGTGCCACCAGCAGCGGGAGGGAGAATTCACCCCTCCACTTT.